What follows are 8 T cell receptor beta chains derived from one specimen sequenced in a study of post-analysis software for immune sequencing data. Unique molecular identifiers were present in the TCR beta cDNA libraries. TCRdb fed the PCR reads into MiXCR, producing one record per CDR3 protein. The sample has a few hundred thousand distinct CDR3 sequences; 30% to 40% are singletons. Points from the study as a whole: Elevated frequency relative to controls characterized four or five TRBV segments in patients, TRBV5-6, TRBV5-1 and TRBV20-1 among them.

Their antigen targets remain unknown. The sequencing sample was made of blood. These receptor sequences come from a girl aged 2-17 years with multiple sclerosis.

The genes are TRBV5-1 and TRBJ2-4; 7 nucleotides align to TRBD2. Germline loops: CDR1 SGHRS, CDR2 YFSETQ. V shed 2 bases and J 2 bases; nucleotides not matched to a gene: 7. The CDR3 has 16 residues. The CDR3, as DNA: TGCGCCAGCAGCTTCGGTGGGAGGGTACCCAAAAACATTCAGTACTTC. It yields the protein CASSFGGRVPKNIQYF.

The chain combines TRBV7-8 with TRBJ1-6; D gene ambiguous. The CDR3 has 16 amino acids. Germline assignment: CDR1 SGHVS and CDR2 FQNEAQ. The V end was cut by 7 bases, the J end by 7 bases, with 20 bases between. The CDR3 region has the DNA TGTGCCAGCACCCCTCAGAGGCTCCCGACAAATTCACCCCTCCACTTT. Translated: CASTPQRLPTNSPLHF.

This clonotype came up many times. V usage is TRBV27 and J usage is TRBJ1-2, with D tentatively TRBD1 (5 bases). The CDR3 extends over 13 amino acids. V was trimmed by 6 bases and J by 4 bases, leaving 12 bases between them. Germline CDR1 reads MNHEY; CDR2 reads SMNVEV (reference sequence). The CDR3 DNA follows: TGTGCCAGCAGCCCCGGCGGGGCCTATGGCTACACCTTC. This translates into CASSPGGAYGYTF.

This clonotype was detected only a few times. The chain couples TRBV5-5 to TRBJ2-7; D possibly uses TRBD1 or TRBD2 (5 bases each). CDR3 length: 16 amino acids. Germline CDR1 SGHKS, CDR2 YYEKEE (reference sequence). V lost 4 bases, J lost 2 bases, and 19 bases lay in between. This chain's CDR3 is CASSPEVGWGPYEQYF. The CDR3 DNA reads as TGTGCCAGCAGCCCGGAGGTTGGTTGGGGACCCTACGAGCAGTACTTC.

This clonotype has just a few counts. The chain links TRBV13 to TRBJ2-7; TRBD1 matches at 7 bases. The CDR3 is 14 residues long. Germline V gives CDR1 PRHDT, CDR2 FYEKMQ (reference sequence). Unmatched junction bases numbered 6, after V lost 5 bases and J lost 2 bases. CDR3 bases: TGTGCCAGCAGCCCGACGACAGGGACCTACGAGCAGTACTTC. Translated, it gives CASSPTTGTYEQYF. Variable domain in full (rest from reference TRBV13 and TRBJ2-7): AAGVIQSPRHLIKEKRETATLKCYPIPRHDTVYWYQQGPGQDPQFLISFYEKMQSDKGSIPDRFSAQQFSDYHSELNMSSLELGDSALYFCASSPTTGTYEQYFGPGTRLTVT.

This chain joins TRBV12-3 or TRBV12-4 and TRBJ2-3; 11 bases are a match to TRBD2. J lost 5 bases, V lost 5 bases, and 6 bases had no gene match. CDR3 size: 15 residues. CDR3 nucleotides: TGTGCCAGCAGTGATAGCGGGGGGGCCAGAGATACGCAGTATTTT. As protein: CASSDSGGARDTQYF.

The genes are TRBV12-3 or TRBV12-4 and TRBJ1-1; D may be TRBD1 (6 bases). Trimming pared 7 bases from V and 1 base from J, leaving 10 bases between. CDR3 length equals 13 residues. The CDR3 bases are TGTGCCAGCATAGACAGGTCGAACACTGAAGCTTTCTTT. It translates to CASIDRSNTEAFF.

V usage is TRBV11-2 and J usage is TRBJ2-3; perhaps TRBD2 as D (6 bases). Trimming left V 5 bases short and J 4 bases short, with 10 bases between. CDR1 and CDR2 (germline): SGHAT, FQNNGV. This CDR3 spans 13 amino acids. CDR3 sequence reads: CASSDGSSDTQYF. DNA for the CDR3: TGTGCCAGCAGCGACGGGAGTTCAGATACGCAGTATTTT.